One and the same sample provided the 20 T cell receptor beta chains below, sequenced in a study of blood T cell repertoires in COVID-19. Libraries were prepared by immunoSEQ multiplex PCR; TCRdb keeps only in-frame clonotypes and omits some of them. Of approximately 150,000 clones in the sample, over 80% were seen once. The source material was peripheral blood. The receptors come from a woman aged 50 to 60 with acute or convalescent COVID-19.

This clone was seen a single time. The junction departs from the called germline gene at one end, perhaps through a read error. V is TRBV10-1 and J is TRBJ2-1; perhaps TRBD1 as D (5 bases). Germline V gives CDR1 WNHNN, CDR2 SYGVQD (reference sequence). The CDR3 contains 17 residues. Written as DNA, the CDR3 is TGCGCCAGCAGGGAGTTCAGGGTCCCCAGCTCCTACAATGAGCAGTTCTTC. Protein: CASREFRVPSSYNEQFF.

The chain carries TRBV11-2 and TRBJ1-1; 8 bases are shared with TRBD1. The CDR3 contains 15 residues. The germline CDR1 and CDR2 sequences are SGHAT and FQNNGV. The V segment lost 5 bases and the J segment 2 bases; nucleotides outside the gene matches: 7. This chain's CDR3 is CASSLWDRRNTEAFF. CDR3 in DNA: TGTGCCAGCAGCCTGTGGGACAGGAGAAACACTGAAGCTTTCTTT. Using reference TRBV11-2 and TRBJ1-1 for the parts outside the CDR3, the full variable domain is EAGVAQSPRYKIIEKRQSVAFWCNPISGHATLYWYQQILGQGPKLLIQFQNNGVVDDSQLPKDRFSAERLKGVDSTLKIQPAKLEDSAVYLCASSLWDRRNTEAFFGQGTRLTVV.

This clone was seen at least ten times. The chain links TRBV28 to TRBJ2-7; tentative D call: TRBD2 (6 bases). The ends were cut back, 6 bases at V and 2 bases at J, with 14 bases in the middle. The length of the CDR3 is 14 residues. The germline V gene has CDR1 MDHEN and CDR2 SYDVKM. The DNA for the CDR3 is TGTGCCAGCAGGGAGGGACTGCCTACCTACGAGCAGTACTTC. As protein: CASREGLPTYEQYF.

The chain has TRBV29-1 and TRBJ1-4; 7 bases match TRBD1. The ends lost 4 bases at V and 3 bases at J; junction bases unmatched: 5. This CDR3 region has 14 residues. The germline V gene encodes CDR1 SQVTM and CDR2 ANQGSEA. The CDR3 sequence: CSVARTGANEKLFF. The CDR3 nucleotides read TGCAGCGTTGCCAGGACAGGTGCTAATGAAAAACTGTTTTTT.

This clone was recorded only once. The chain is built from TRBV30 and TRBJ2-1, with TRBD2 matching over 12 bases. The CDR3 length is 15 residues. Germline-derived CDR1 and CDR2 are GTSNPN and SVGIG (reference sequence). The J segment lost 9 bases and the V segment lost 4 bases, leaving 10 bases of the junction unmatched. The CDR3 DNA reads TGTGCCTGGACCCGCCTAGCGGGAGGGGGGGGTGAGCAGTTCTTC. Its translation is CAWTRLAGGGGEQFF.

V and J are TRBV27 and TRBJ2-6; 7 bases fit TRBD2. Germline CDR1 MNHEY, CDR2 SMNVEV (reference sequence). This CDR3 has 18 amino acids. V shed 6 bases and J 4 bases; nucleotides not matched to a gene: 15. DNA for the CDR3: TGTGCCAGCAGATTTAGCGGGTTCCCTCCTGGCGGGGCCAACGTCCTGACTTTC. Translated: CASRFSGFPPGGANVLTF.

As for this clone: The conserved closing phenylalanine or tryptophan is absent in this CDR3, likely reflecting a read error. CDR3 protein: CATSVLGQGGYEQYL. In DNA form, the CDR3 reads TGTGCCACCAGTGTCTTGGGACAGGGGGGATACGAGCAGTACCTC. This chain joins TRBV24-1 and TRBJ2-7; 11 positions agree with TRBD1. This CDR3 contains 15 residues. Germline assignment: CDR1 KGHDR and CDR2 SFDVKD. Trimming at V came to 5 bases and at J to 4 bases, leaving 6 bases not matched to a gene.

Here the CDR3 reads CASSSFDGYTF. CDR3 coding DNA: TGTGCCAGCAGCTCCTTTGATGGCTACACCTTC. The gene calls are TRBV3-1 (or the pseudogene TRBV3-2) and TRBJ1-2; unclear D gene. The CDR3 is made up of 11 amino acids. In germline, CDR1 is LGHDT, CDR2 YNNKEL (reference sequence). V lost 5 bases and J 6 bases, leaving 7 bases between the germline ends.

This chain links TRBV9 with TRBJ1-6; no reliable D call. The CDR3 runs 14 residues. V was clipped by 2 bases and J by 7 bases, with 10 bases between them. Germline-derived CDR1 and CDR2 are SGDLS and YYNGEE. CDR3 sequence reads: CASSVTDWNSPLHF. For the CDR3, the DNA is TGTGCCAGCAGCGTCACAGATTGGAATTCACCCCTCCACTTT.

The chain is built from TRBV7-3 and TRBJ2-1, with TRBD1 identical over 11 bases. CDR3 length: 16 amino acids. Looked up from germline, CDR1 is SGHTA and CDR2 is FQGTGA. The ends lost 5 bases at V and 8 bases at J; junction bases unmatched: 11. As DNA, the CDR3 is TGTGCCAGCAGCCAGACCGGGACAGGGGGTCGCGATGAGCAGTTCTTC. Its translation: CASSQTGTGGRDEQFF.

As for this clone: Other DNA sequences of this sample code for an identical CDR3. CDR3 DNA: TGTGCCACCAGCAGAGACCCTACCTACGAGCAGTACTTC. Residues: CATSRDPTYEQYF. The chain couples TRBV15 to TRBJ2-7; D gene uncertain. Trimming shortened V by 0 bases and J by 2 bases, and 5 bases separated the two germline ends. CDR3 size: 13 residues. Germline assignment: CDR1 LNHNV and CDR2 YYDKDF (reference sequence).

The CDR3 loop is CASSLLASGNQPQHF. The DNA for the CDR3 is TGTGCCAGCAGCTTGCTAGCCTCGGGCAATCAGCCCCAGCATTTT. This chain links TRBV5-6 with TRBJ1-5; the D is unclear. The CDR3 loop spans 15 amino acids. Germline V CDR1 and CDR2: SGHDT, YYEEEE. V lost 1 base and J lost 2, with 10 bases in between. Complete variable domain (other parts from reference TRBV5-6 and TRBJ1-5): DAGVTQSPTHLIKTRGQQVTLRCSPKSGHDTVSWYQQALGQGPQFIFQYYEEEERQRGNFPDRFSGHQFPNYSSELNVNALLLGDSALYLCASSLLASGNQPQHFGDGTRLSIL.

V is TRBV4-2 and J is TRBJ2-1; perhaps TRBD2 as D (5 bases). Germline loops: CDR1 LGHNA, CDR2 YNFKEQ. Trimming cost V 6 bases and J 2 bases, with 17 bases left between them. The CDR3 is made up of 16 amino acids. The CDR3 DNA follows: TGTGCCAGCAGTCATGCCAGAACTAGGCCCTACAATGAGCAGTTCTTC. Its protein is CASSHARTRPYNEQFF.

This clone occurred a few times. The chain recombines TRBV10-1 with TRBJ2-7; D remains ambiguous. The CDR3 has 14 amino acids. Looked up from germline, CDR1 is WNHNN and CDR2 is SYGVQD (reference sequence). The V end lost 3 bases, the J end lost 2 bases, and 11 bases lay between the germline ends. In DNA, the CDR3 is TGCGCCAGCAGTGAAGCAGGCCAGACCTACGAGCAGTACTTC. Translation gives CASSEAGQTYEQYF.

The rearrangement links TRBV6-5 to TRBJ2-7; D possibly corresponds to TRBD2 (5 bases). The length of the CDR3 is 14 residues. Germline-derived CDR1 and CDR2 are MNHEY and SVGAGI. Between the trimmed V and J ends, which lost 5 bases and 5 bases, there was a span of 16 bases. CDR3 bases: TGTGCCAGCAGTACTCCCCGGGGTAGGAACGAGCAGTACTTC. Its protein product is CASSTPRGRNEQYF.

The chain joins TRBV2 to TRBJ2-2, with 8 bases identical to TRBD1. Germline V gene data show CDR1 as SNHLY and CDR2 as FYNNEI. The CDR3 extends over 16 amino acids. V dropped 2 bases and J dropped 6; count of bases not matched to a gene: 8. The CDR3 sequence is CASSESGQGIPGELFF. The CDR3 bases are TGTGCCAGCAGTGAAAGCGGACAGGGAATTCCCGGGGAGCTGTTTTTT.

The chain joins TRBV29-1 to TRBJ1-2; tentatively, D is TRBD1 (5 bases). V shed 0 bases and J shed 8 bases, with 10 bases lying between them. Germline assignment: CDR1 SQVTM and CDR2 ANQGSEA. This CDR3 contains 12 residues. The CDR3 DNA reads as TGCAGCGTTGAAGAAGGGGAAAGCGGCTACACCTTC. Translating it yields CSVEEGESGYTF.

The CDR3 loop reads CASTGLAGDLNTQYF. As DNA, the CDR3 is TGCGCCAGCACGGGACTAGCGGGGGATCTCAATACGCAGTATTTT. The chain recombines TRBV5-1 with TRBJ2-3; TRBD2 matches at 14 bases. The ends lost 6 bases at V and 7 bases at J; junction bases unmatched: 7. The germline V gene encodes CDR1 SGHRS and CDR2 YFSETQ. The CDR3 is 15 residues long.

V and J are TRBV4-2 and TRBJ2-7; the match to TRBD2 covers 16 bases. This CDR3 has 17 residues. The germline V gene encodes CDR1 LGHNA and CDR2 YNFKEQ. V was pared by 7 bases and J by 3 bases, with 9 bases of the junction left unmatched. CDR3 in DNA: TGTGCCAGCACCCGGACGGGACTAGCGGGAGGGCACTACGAGCAGTACTTC. Its protein is CASTRTGLAGGHYEQYF.

This chain links TRBV5-1 with TRBJ2-5; TRBD2 might be the D (6 bases). With 7 bases removed from V and 5 bases from J, the gap between germline ends came to 21 bases. In germline, CDR1 is SGHRS, CDR2 YFSETQ. The CDR3 consists of 15 residues. CDR3: CASRNGGKWGETQYF. The CDR3 DNA reads TGCGCCAGCCGCAATGGCGGGAAGTGGGGGGAGACCCAGTACTTC.